Many counts were recorded for the clone carrying this T cell receptor (beta chain). The sample originates from a study of T-cell memory formation after mild COVID-19. TCRdb called the 5' RACE reads again in MiXCR, with one record for every CDR3 protein. Among more than 300,000 distinct CDR3 sequences listed, under 25% were seen once. The receptor was derived from a man between 18 and 35 years old who had mild COVID-19 (a few samples of this study predate the infection). Cell type and time point are not known. The sample taken for sequencing was PBMCs or a T cell subset sorted from them (not recorded which).

The CDR3 here is CASIPASGNTIYF. As DNA, the CDR3 is TGTGCCAGTATTCCAGCGTCCGGAAACACCATATATTTT. The J gene is TRBJ1-3, the V gene TRBV10-3, with D uncertain. Germline V gene lookup returns CDR1 ENHRY and CDR2 SYGVKD. V lost 10 bases, J lost 4 bases, and 14 bases lay in between. This CDR3 is built from 13 residues.